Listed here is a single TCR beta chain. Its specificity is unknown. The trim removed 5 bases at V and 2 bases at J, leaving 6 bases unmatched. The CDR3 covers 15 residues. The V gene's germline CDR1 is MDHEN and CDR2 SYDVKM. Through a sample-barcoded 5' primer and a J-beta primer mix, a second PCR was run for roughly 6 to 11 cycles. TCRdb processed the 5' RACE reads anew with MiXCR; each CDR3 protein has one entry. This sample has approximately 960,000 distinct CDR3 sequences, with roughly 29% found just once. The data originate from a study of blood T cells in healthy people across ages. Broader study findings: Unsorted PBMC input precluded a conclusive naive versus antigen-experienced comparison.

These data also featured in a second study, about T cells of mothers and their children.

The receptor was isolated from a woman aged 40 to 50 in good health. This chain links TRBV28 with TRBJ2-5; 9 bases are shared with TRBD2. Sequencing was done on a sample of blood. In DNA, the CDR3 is TGTGCCAGCAGTCTTAGCGGGGGCCCTCAAGAGACCCAGTACTTC. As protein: CASSLSGGPQETQYF.